This TCR beta chain was documented in a study of cytomegalovirus exposure and HLA in healthy donors. Study-wide results and limits: The classifier was said to identify cytomegalovirus status with high specificity and sensitivity.

Trimming cost V 4 bases and J 9 bases, with 16 bases left between them. The CDR3 runs to 14 residues. CDR1 and CDR2 (germline): MNHEY, SMNVEV (reference sequence). Concerning this clone itself: Its specificity is unknown.

Researchers ran the PCR with 60 Vbeta and 13 Jbeta primers. The protocol was immunoSEQ multiplex PCR, while the TCRdb copy is restricted to in-frame clones and leaves out a portion. The data hold about 150,000 clones, with 72% observed a single time. Source material: PBMCs. V usage is TRBV27 and J usage is TRBJ1-5, with no clear D. This TCR came from a man between 40 and 49 years old in good health and CMV-seronegative. This CDR3 reads CASSSRQSQWPQHF. The CDR3 nucleotides are TGTGCCAGCAGTTCGCGGCAGTCTCAGTGGCCCCAGCATTTT.